These 7 T cell receptor beta chains came from one sample sequenced in a study of T cells in Graves' hyperthyroidism and ophthalmopathy. It was RNA transcripts that yielded the amplified TCR beta CDR3 regions. Researchers ran a first-round RT-PCR on the TCR CDR3 using the HTBI primer set. One entry per CDR3 protein results from TCRdb running MiXCR on the multiplex PCR reads. The top ten clones hold about 3.8% of a sample with around 620,000 distinct CDR3 sequences, 15% to 20% of them seen once. The specimen sequenced was blood. The receptors originated from a woman younger than 45 with Graves' hyperthyroidism.

This clonotype was picked up many times. V gene TRBV4-1 combines with J gene TRBJ1-2, with a tentative D call TRBD1 (5 bases). Germline lookup yields CDR1 MGHRA and CDR2 YSYEKL. Trimming pared 4 bases from V and 6 bases from J, leaving 15 bases between. The CDR3 loop spans 14 amino acids. The CDR3 spells CASSLPGSLNGYTF. For the CDR3, the DNA is TGCGCCAGCAGCCTTCCAGGGAGTTTAAATGGCTACACCTTC.

The V and J genes are TRBV5-1 and TRBJ2-7; 11 bases line up with TRBD2. The CDR3 sequence is 14 residues long. V gave up 4 bases and J gave up 7 bases; unmatched junction bases: 7. Germline V gene lookup returns CDR1 SGHRS and CDR2 YFSETQ. The CDR3 region is CASSRGTSGLEQYF. CDR3 sequence (DNA): TGCGCCAGCAGCAGGGGGACTAGCGGTTTGGAGCAGTACTTC.

The chain has TRBV18 and TRBJ2-1; 9 bases are a match to TRBD2. Germline loops: CDR1 KGHSH, CDR2 LQKENI. This CDR3 contains 16 residues. V lost 2 bases to trimming and J lost 7 bases; unmatched junction nucleotides: 9. CDR3 nucleotides: TGTGCCAGCTCACCAGAGTCAGCGGGAGGTGGGAATGAGCAGTTCTTC. Protein product: CASSPESAGGGNEQFF. Combining the CDR3 with reference TRBV18 and TRBJ2-1 gives the whole variable domain NAGVMQNPRHLVRRRGQEARLRCSPMKGHSHVYWYRQLPEEGLKFMVYLQKENIIDESGMPKERFSAEFPKEGPSILRIQQVVRGDSAAYFCASSPESAGGGNEQFFGPGTRLTVL.

CDR3 region: CATSGDRSLGKLFF. Written as DNA, the CDR3 is TGTGCCACCTCTGGGGACAGATCCCTCGGAAAACTGTTTTTT. The chain has TRBV19 and TRBJ1-4; 7 nucleotides line up with TRBD1. Germline CDR1 LNHDA, CDR2 SQIVND (reference sequence). J lost 10 bases, V lost 10 bases, and 15 bases had no gene match. The CDR3 extends over 14 amino acids.

This clonotype was picked up many times. The gene calls are TRBV18 and TRBJ2-2, with unresolved D. The CDR3 sequence is 12 residues long. Trimming removed 3 bases at V and 5 bases at J, with 4 bases between. The germline V gene has CDR1 KGHSH and CDR2 LQKENI. The CDR3 coding sequence is TGTGCCAGCTCACCGGAGACCGGGGAGCTGTTTTTT. It codes for CASSPETGELFF.

This clonotype appeared a few times. The V call is TRBV20-1, the J call TRBJ2-3; TRBD2 aligns across 10 bases. The V gene end was trimmed by 6 bases and the J gene end by 4 bases; junction bases not matched to a gene: 7. The germline gives CDR1 DFQATT, CDR2 SNEGSKA (reference sequence). The CDR3 covers 14 residues. Here the CDR3 DNA reads TGCAGTGCCCCACCTAGCGGGAGTGCAGATACGCAGTATTTT. Translating gives CSAPPSGSADTQYF.

V and J are TRBV11-1 and TRBJ2-7; no firm D call. There are 15 residues in the CDR3. Germline V CDR1 and CDR2: SGHAT, FQDESV (reference sequence). The V gene lost 5 bases and the J gene lost 2 bases, with 16 bases spanning the gap. Here the CDR3 reads CASSQGSLSTYEQYF. The CDR3 DNA follows: TGTGCCAGCAGCCAAGGAAGTTTGAGCACCTACGAGCAGTACTTC.